These T cell receptor beta chains were read from a single sample in a study of cytomegalovirus exposure and HLA in healthy donors. Clones were read by immunoSEQ multiplex PCR, and TCRdb kept only the in-frame ones, dropping some. The data hold 30,000 to 40,000 clones, with about 70% observed a single time. The material sequenced was PBMCs. The source is a man aged 40-50 years in good health and CMV-seropositive. Each CDR3 is given with its conserved first and last residue. The order of the fields is V gene, clone size, J gene, D gene, CDR3 protein, CDR3 DNA. A D gene is named only where the DNA matches it firmly. Clone size, where shown, is once, few, many, or a class for clones that have expanded.

TRBV11-2	.	TRBJ2-7	TRBD2	CASSLNRGGPYEQYF	TGTGCCAGCAGCTTAAACCGGGGGGGCCCCTACGAGCAGTACTTC
TRBV5-1	.	TRBJ2-6	.	CASSSTGRSSGANVLTF	TGCGCCAGCAGCTCGACAGGCCGTAGCTCTGGGGCCAACGTCCTGACTTTC
TRBV5-8	.	TRBJ2-7	.	CASSWDGTLSSYKQYF	TGTGCCAGCAGCTGGGACGGGACACTGAGCTCCTACAAGCAGTACTTC
TRBV19	few	TRBJ1-2	.	CASSMSRDFDGYTF	TGTGCCAGTAGTATGAGCAGGGACTTCGATGGCTACACCTTC
TRBV7-6	.	TRBJ2-7	.	CASSLDPGLYEQYF	TGTGCCAGCAGCTTAGATCCAGGGCTCTACGAGCAGTACTTC
TRBV11-2	.	TRBJ1-6	.	CASSLEVGGNSPLHF	TGTGCCAGCAGCTTAGAAGTAGGAGGCAATTCACCCCTCCACTTT
TRBV20-1	.	TRBJ2-5	.	CSVVKETQYF	TGCAGTGTTGTCAAAGAGACCCAGTACTTC
TRBV7-9	.	TRBJ2-7	.	CASSKAEGRGEQYF	TGTGCCAGCAGCAAGGCGGAGGGGCGTGGAGAGCAGTACTTC
TRBV4-1	.	TRBJ2-1	TRBD2	CASSPGLAGDRGEQFF	TGCGCCAGCAGCCCGGGACTAGCGGGGGATCGGGGTGAGCAGTTCTTC
TRBV9	.	TRBJ1-2	TRBD1	CASSSRTGDSLRIPYGYTF	TGTGCCAGCAGCTCTCGCACCGGGGACAGCCTTCGGATACCCTATGGCTACACCTTC
TRBV19	.	TRBJ2-2	TRBD1	CASRWDRVNTGELFF	TGTGCCAGTAGATGGGACAGGGTCAACACCGGGGAGCTGTTTTTT
TRBV7-2	.	TRBJ2-3	TRBD2	CASSWGASGGADTQYF	TGTGCCAGCAGCTGGGGGGCAAGCGGGGGCGCAGATACGCAGTATTTT
TRBV19	.	TRBJ1-1	.	CASNLNTEAFF	TGTGCCAGTAACTTGAACACTGAAGCTTTCTTT
TRBV27	.	TRBJ1-2	TRBD1	CASSFQGAYGYTF	TGTGCCAGCAGTTTTCAGGGGGCCTATGGCTACACCTTC
TRBV2	.	TRBJ2-2	.	CASRRDGVHTGELFF	TGTGCCAGCAGGCGGGATGGGGTCCACACCGGGGAGCTGTTTTTT
TRBV21-1	.	TRBJ1-5	.	CASSKGRQGNQPQHF	TGTGCCAGCAGCAAAGGGAGGCAGGGGAATCAGCCCCAGCATTTT
TRBV7-2	.	TRBJ1-1	TRBD1	CASSWGTGASEAFF	TGTGCCAGCAGCTGGGGGACAGGGGCCTCTGAAGCTTTCTTT
TRBV7-2	.	TRBJ2-7	TRBD2	CASSLIAGGNYEQYF	TGTGCCAGCAGCTTAATAGCGGGGGGAAACTACGAGCAGTACTTC
TRBV5-1	.	TRBJ1-2	.	CASSFEGRGYGYTF	TGCGCCAGCAGCTTTGAGGGGAGGGGATATGGCTACACCTTC
TRBV5-6	few	TRBJ1-3	TRBD1	CASSAGTALGPGNTIYF	TGTGCCAGCAGCGCCGGGACAGCCCTAGGCCCTGGAAACACCATATATTTT
TRBV18	.	TRBJ2-1	TRBD2	CASSPYGRALNNEQFF	TGTGCCAGCTCACCCTACGGGAGGGCCCTTAACAATGAGCAGTTCTTC
TRBV6-1	.	TRBJ2-1	.	CASSHPGANEQFF	TGTGCCAGCAGCCATCCTGGGGCCAATGAGCAGTTCTTC
TRBV18	.	TRBJ1-1	TRBD1	CASSRQGTDTEAFF	TGTGCCAGCTCAAGACAGGGGACGGACACTGAAGCTTTCTTT
TRBV9	.	TRBJ1-6	TRBD1	CASSVGEGQGGSPLHF	TGTGCCAGCAGCGTAGGAGAGGGACAGGGAGGGTCACCCCTCCACTTT
TRBV10-3	once	TRBJ1-2	.	CAISETGSYGYTF	TGTGCCATCAGTGAGACAGGGTCCTATGGCTACACCTTC
TRBV7-2	.	TRBJ1-2	.	CASSLRSGYTF	TGTGCCAGCAGCCTCCGGTCCGGCTACACCTTC
TRBV25-1	.	TRBJ2-7	TRBD2	CASSVGSGGAYEQYF	TGTGCCAGCAGTGTTGGGAGCGGGGGAGCCTACGAGCAGTACTTC
TRBV7-6	.	TRBJ2-7	TRBD2	CASSVARRGGDEQYF	TGTGCCAGCAGCGTAGCGCGGCGGGGGGGCGACGAGCAGTACTTC
TRBV21-1	.	TRBJ1-2	.	CASSKASYGLGWYGYTF	TGTGCCAGCAGCAAAGCTTCCTACGGACTGGGTTGGTATGGCTACACCTTC